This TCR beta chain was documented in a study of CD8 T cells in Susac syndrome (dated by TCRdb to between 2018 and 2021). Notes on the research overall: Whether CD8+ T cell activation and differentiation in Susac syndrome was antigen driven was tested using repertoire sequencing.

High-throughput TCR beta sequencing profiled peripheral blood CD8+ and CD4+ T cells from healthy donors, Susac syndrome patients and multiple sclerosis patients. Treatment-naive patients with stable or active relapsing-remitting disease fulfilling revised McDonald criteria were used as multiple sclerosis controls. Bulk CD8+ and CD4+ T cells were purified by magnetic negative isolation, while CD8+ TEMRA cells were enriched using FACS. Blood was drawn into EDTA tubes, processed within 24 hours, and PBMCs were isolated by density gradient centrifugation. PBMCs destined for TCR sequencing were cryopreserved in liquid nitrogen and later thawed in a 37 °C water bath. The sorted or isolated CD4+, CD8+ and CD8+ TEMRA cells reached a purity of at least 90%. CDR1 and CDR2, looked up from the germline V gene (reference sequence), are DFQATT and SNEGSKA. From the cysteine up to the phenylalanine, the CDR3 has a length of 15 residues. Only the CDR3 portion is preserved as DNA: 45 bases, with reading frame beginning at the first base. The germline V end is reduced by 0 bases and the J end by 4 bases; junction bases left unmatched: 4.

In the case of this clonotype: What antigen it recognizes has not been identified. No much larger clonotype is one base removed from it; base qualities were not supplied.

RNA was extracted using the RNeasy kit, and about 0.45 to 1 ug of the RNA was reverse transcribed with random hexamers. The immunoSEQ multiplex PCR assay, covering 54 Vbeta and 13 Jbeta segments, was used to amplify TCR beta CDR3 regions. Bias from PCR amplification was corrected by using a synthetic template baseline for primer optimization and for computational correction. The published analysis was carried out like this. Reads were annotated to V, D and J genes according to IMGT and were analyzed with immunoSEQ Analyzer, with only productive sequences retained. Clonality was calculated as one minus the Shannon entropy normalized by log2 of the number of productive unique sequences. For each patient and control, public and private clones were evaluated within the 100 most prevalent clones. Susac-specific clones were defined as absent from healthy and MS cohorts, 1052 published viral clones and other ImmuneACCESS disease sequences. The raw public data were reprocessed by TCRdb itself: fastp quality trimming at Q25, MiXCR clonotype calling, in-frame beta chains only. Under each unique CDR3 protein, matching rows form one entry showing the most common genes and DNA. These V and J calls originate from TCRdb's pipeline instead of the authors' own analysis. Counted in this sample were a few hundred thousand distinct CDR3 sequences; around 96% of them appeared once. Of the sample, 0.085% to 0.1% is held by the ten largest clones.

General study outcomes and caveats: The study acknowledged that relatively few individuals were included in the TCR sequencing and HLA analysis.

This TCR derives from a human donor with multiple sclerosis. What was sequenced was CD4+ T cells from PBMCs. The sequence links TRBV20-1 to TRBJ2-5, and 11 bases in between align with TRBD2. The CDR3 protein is CSARDQTSGAETQYF. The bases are TGCAGTGCTAGAGACCAGACTAGCGGGGCAGAGACCCAGTACTTC.